These T cell receptor beta chains were read from a single sample in a study of immune evolution from preneoplasia to lung adenocarcinoma. Sequencing used immunoSEQ multiplex PCR; TCRdb keeps in-frame clones, though not all of them. The sample holds roughly 35,000 clones, 74% seen once. Sequenced sample: FFPE invasive lung adenocarcinoma tissue. All receptors come from a person aged 55-75 years with lung adenocarcinoma. The CDR3 runs from the conserved cysteine through the conserved F or W. The D gene is left open where the match is weak. Only part of the rows carry a size: once, few, many, or a class if the clone is expanded.

CDR3aa: CASSSKAGLAPTYEQYF
CDR3nt: TGTGCCAGCAGCTCCAAGGCAGGCTTGGCTCCGACTTACGAGCAGTACTTC
abundance: .
j_gene: TRBJ2-7
v_gene: TRBV7-8
d_gene: .

CDR3aa: CASSDRTNQPQHF
CDR3nt: TGTGCCAGCAGTGACAGAACCAATCAGCCCCAGCATTTT
abundance: few
j_gene: TRBJ1-5
v_gene: TRBV6-1
d_gene: .

CDR3aa: CASSSNPQGYTEAFF
CDR3nt: TGTGCCAGCAGCTCAAACCCACAGGGGTACACTGAAGCTTTCTTT
abundance: .
j_gene: TRBJ1-1
v_gene: TRBV7-2
d_gene: TRBD1

CDR3aa: CAWSIQAGVNIQYF
CDR3nt: TGTGCCTGGAGTATCCAGGCAGGTGTAAACATTCAGTACTTC
abundance: few
j_gene: TRBJ2-4
v_gene: TRBV30
d_gene: .

CDR3aa: CASSPLSNEQFF
CDR3nt: TGTGCCAGCAGCCCCCTGTCCAATGAGCAGTTCTTC
abundance: .
j_gene: TRBJ2-1
v_gene: TRBV7-7
d_gene: .

CDR3aa: CAWSIGASVGGYTF
CDR3nt: TGTGCCTGGAGTATCGGGGCATCAGTAGGTGGCTACACCTTC
abundance: .
j_gene: TRBJ1-2
v_gene: TRBV30
d_gene: .

CDR3aa: CASSLVGTSGSQETQYF
CDR3nt: TGTGCCAGCAGCTTAGTCGGCACTAGCGGGTCTCAAGAGACCCAGTACTTC
abundance: .
j_gene: TRBJ2-5
v_gene: TRBV11-3
d_gene: TRBD2

CDR3aa: CASSIYAGGPYEQYF
CDR3nt: TGTGCCAGTAGTATCTATGCGGGAGGGCCCTACGAGCAGTACTTC
abundance: .
j_gene: TRBJ2-7
v_gene: TRBV19
d_gene: TRBD2

CDR3aa: CASSLGGDEQFF
CDR3nt: TGTGCCAGCAGCTTAGGGGGAGATGAGCAGTTCTTC
abundance: .
j_gene: TRBJ2-1
v_gene: TRBV11-2
d_gene: .

CDR3aa: CASSFGGGLGNEQFF
CDR3nt: TGTGCCAGCAGCTTTGGCGGGGGGCTGGGCAATGAGCAGTTCTTC
abundance: once
j_gene: TRBJ2-1
v_gene: TRBV5-4
d_gene: TRBD2

CDR3aa: CASGEGQGQAYGYTF
CDR3nt: TGTGCCAGCGGGGAGGGACAGGGGCAGGCCTATGGCTACACCTTC
abundance: .
j_gene: TRBJ1-2
v_gene: TRBV5-4
d_gene: TRBD1

CDR3aa: CASSLGSDLTGELFF
CDR3nt: TGCGCCAGCAGCTTGGGGTCAGATTTAACCGGGGAGCTGTTTTTT
abundance: .
j_gene: TRBJ2-2
v_gene: TRBV5-1
d_gene: .

CDR3aa: CASSLTLTGIEETQYF
CDR3nt: TGTGCCAGCAGCTTAACCCTGACAGGGATAGAAGAGACCCAGTACTTC
abundance: .
j_gene: TRBJ2-5
v_gene: TRBV7-9
d_gene: TRBD1

CDR3aa: CASSPHPGQGSHGYTF
CDR3nt: TGTGCCAGCAGCCCACACCCGGGACAGGGATCGCATGGCTACACCTTC
abundance: few
j_gene: TRBJ1-2
v_gene: TRBV9
d_gene: TRBD1